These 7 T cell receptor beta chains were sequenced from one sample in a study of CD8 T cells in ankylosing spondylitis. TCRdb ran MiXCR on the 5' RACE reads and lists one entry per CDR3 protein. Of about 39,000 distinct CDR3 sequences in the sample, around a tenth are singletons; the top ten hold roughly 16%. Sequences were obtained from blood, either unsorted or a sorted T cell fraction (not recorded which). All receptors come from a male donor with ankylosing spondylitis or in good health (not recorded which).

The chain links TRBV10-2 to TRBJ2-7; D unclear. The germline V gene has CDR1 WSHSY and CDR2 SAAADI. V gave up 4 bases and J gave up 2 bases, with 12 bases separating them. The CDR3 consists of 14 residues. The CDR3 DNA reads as TGCGCCAGCAGTGCCCGTCTTACTCCCTACGAGCAGTACTTC. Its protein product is CASSARLTPYEQYF.

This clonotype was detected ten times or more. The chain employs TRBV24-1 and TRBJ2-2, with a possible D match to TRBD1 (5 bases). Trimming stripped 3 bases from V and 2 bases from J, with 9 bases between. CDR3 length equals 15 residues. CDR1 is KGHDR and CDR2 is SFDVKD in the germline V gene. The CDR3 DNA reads TGTGCCACCAGTGATGGACAAAGAAACACCGGGGAGCTGTTTTTT. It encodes CATSDGQRNTGELFF.

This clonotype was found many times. In DNA form, the CDR3 reads TGCAGTGCTACGGACAGGGTCTATGGCTACACCTTC. It yields the protein CSATDRVYGYTF. This chain links TRBV20-1 with TRBJ1-2; TRBD1 matches 8 bases. Germline V gene sequence: CDR1 DFQATT, CDR2 SNEGSKA (reference sequence). The CDR3 runs to 12 residues. The ends lost 4 bases at V and 4 bases at J; junction bases unmatched: 2.

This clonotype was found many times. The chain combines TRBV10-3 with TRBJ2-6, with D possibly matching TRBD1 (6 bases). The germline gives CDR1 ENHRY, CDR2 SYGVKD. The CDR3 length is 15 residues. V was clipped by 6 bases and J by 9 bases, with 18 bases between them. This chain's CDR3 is CAISSTGGGGNVLTF. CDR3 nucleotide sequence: TGTGCCATCAGCTCGACAGGTGGGGGTGGCAACGTCCTGACTTTC.

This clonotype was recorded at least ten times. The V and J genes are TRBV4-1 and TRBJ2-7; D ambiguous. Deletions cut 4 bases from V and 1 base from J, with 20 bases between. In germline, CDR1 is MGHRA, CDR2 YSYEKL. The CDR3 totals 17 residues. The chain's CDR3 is CASSLRYQARSSYEQYF. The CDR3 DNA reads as TGCGCCAGCAGCCTAAGGTACCAGGCGAGGAGTTCCTACGAGCAGTACTTC.

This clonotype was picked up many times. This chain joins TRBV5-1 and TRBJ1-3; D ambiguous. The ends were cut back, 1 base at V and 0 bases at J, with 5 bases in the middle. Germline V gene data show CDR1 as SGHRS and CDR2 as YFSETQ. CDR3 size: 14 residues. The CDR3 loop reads CASSLTFSGNTIYF. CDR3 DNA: TGCGCCAGCAGCTTGACATTCTCTGGAAACACCATATATTTT.

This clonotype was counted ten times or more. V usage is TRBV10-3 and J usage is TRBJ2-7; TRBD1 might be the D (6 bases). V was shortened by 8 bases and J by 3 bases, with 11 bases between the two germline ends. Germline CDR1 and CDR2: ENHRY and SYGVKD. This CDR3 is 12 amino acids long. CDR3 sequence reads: CAIARGFYEQYF. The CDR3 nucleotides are TGTGCCATCGCCAGGGGCTTCTACGAGCAGTACTTC.